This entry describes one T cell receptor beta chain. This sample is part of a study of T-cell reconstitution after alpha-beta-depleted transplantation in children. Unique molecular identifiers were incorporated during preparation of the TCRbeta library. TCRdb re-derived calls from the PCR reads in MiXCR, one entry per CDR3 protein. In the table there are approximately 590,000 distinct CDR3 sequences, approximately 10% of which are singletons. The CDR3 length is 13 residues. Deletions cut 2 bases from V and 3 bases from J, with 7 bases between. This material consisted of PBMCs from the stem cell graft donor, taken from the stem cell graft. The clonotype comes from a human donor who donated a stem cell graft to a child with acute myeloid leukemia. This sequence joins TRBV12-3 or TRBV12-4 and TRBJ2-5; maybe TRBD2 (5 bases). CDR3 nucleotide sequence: TGTGCCAGCAGTTTATCCGGGAAAGAGACCCAGTACTTC. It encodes CASSLSGKETQYF.